This entry describes one T cell receptor (beta chain). Assay: immunoSEQ multiplex PCR; the TCRdb copy retains only in-frame clones and omits some. Of about 170,000 clones listed, roughly 90% are singletons. The V end was cut by 3 bases, the J end by 3 bases, with 15 bases between. The CDR3 has 16 residues. CDR1 LNHDA and CDR2 SQIVND come from the germline V gene (reference sequence). This specimen comes from a study of control samples from healthy donors and cancer patients. This TCR came from a young man in good health. The source material was blood. The chain couples TRBV19 to TRBJ2-1, with D perhaps TRBD1 or TRBD2 (5 bases each). DNA of the CDR3: TGTGCCAGTAGTATTTCTGGGGGTGGGGGCTACAATGAGCAGTTCTTC. Its protein product is CASSISGGGGYNEQFF. Filled out from reference TRBV19 and TRBJ2-1, the complete variable domain reads DGGITQSPKYLFRKEGQNVTLSCEQNLNHDAMYWYRQDPGQGLRLIYYSQIVNDFQKGDIAEGYSVSREKKESFPLTVTSAQKNPTAFYLCASSISGGGGYNEQFFGPGTRLTVL.